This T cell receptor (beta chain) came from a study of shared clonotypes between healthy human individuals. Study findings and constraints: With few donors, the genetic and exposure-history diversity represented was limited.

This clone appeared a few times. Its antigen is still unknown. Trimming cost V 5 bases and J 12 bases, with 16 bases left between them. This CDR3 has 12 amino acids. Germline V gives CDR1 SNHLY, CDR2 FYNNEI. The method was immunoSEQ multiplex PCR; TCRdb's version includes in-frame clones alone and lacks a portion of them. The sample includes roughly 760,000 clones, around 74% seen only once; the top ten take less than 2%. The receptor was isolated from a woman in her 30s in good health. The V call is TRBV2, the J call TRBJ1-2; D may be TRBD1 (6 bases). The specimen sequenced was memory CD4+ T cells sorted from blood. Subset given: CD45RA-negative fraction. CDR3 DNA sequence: TGTGCCAGCAGTCGGTTACAGGGAGGAGACACCTTC. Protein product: CASSRLQGGDTF.